This is a list of T cell receptor beta chains from one sample in a study of blood T cells in healthy people across ages. TCRdb analysed the 5' RACE reads with MiXCR anew, one entry per CDR3 protein. Of around 790,000 distinct CDR3 sequences listed, under 45% were seen once; the top ten hold roughly 18%. The sequenced sample consisted of blood. All receptors derive from a man aged 55 to 69 in good health. Both conserved end residues are part of each CDR3. D genes are given only for firm matches. The size field is filled for only some rows; it gives once, few, many or a size class.

length	size	V	D	J	CDR3	DNA
18	many	TRBV28	TRBD2	TRBJ2-5	CASTSIPKRGPYQETQYF	TGTGCCAGCACCTCAATCCCGAAGCGGGGTCCGTACCAAGAGACCCAGTACTTC
15	few	TRBV5-5	.	TRBJ2-5	CASSLGPSEAETQYF	TGTGCCAGCAGCTTGGGCCCTTCTGAGGCGGAGACCCAGTACTTC
13	.	TRBV5-6	.	TRBJ1-1	CASSEELNTEAFF	TGTGCCAGCAGCGAGGAGCTGAACACTGAAGCTTTCTTT
15	.	TRBV28	.	TRBJ1-3	CASSETGTHGNTIYF	TGTGCCAGCAGTGAAACCGGGACCCATGGAAACACCATATATTTT
14	.	TRBV20-1	.	TRBJ2-5	CSALEASVQETQYF	TGCAGCGCCCTCGAGGCTAGCGTTCAAGAGACCCAGTACTTC
13	.	TRBV5-1	.	TRBJ2-1	CASSFPGANEQFF	TGCGCCAGCAGCTTCCCTGGTGCAAATGAGCAGTTCTTC
14	.	TRBV6-5	TRBD2	TRBJ2-1	CASSQAGGQGEQFF	TGTGCCAGCAGCCAAGCGGGGGGGCAGGGAGAGCAGTTCTTC
14	.	TRBV6-5	TRBD1	TRBJ2-1	CASRGTGPYNEQFF	TGTGCCAGCAGGGGGACAGGGCCCTACAATGAGCAGTTCTTC
15	few	TRBV9	.	TRBJ2-7	CASSAPGAPSYEQYF	TGTGCCAGCAGCGCCCCGGGGGCACCTTCCTACGAGCAGTACTTC
17	.	TRBV20-1	TRBD2	TRBJ2-3	CSARGGTSGSRGDTQYF	TGCAGTGCTAGAGGGGGGACTAGCGGCTCCCGGGGAGATACGCAGTATTTT
16	few	TRBV4-3	.	TRBJ2-7	CASSQDARGETYEQYF	TGCGCCAGCAGCCAAGATGCGAGGGGCGAGACCTACGAGCAGTACTTC
14	few	TRBV2	TRBD2	TRBJ2-3	CASSGGTTTDTQYF	TGTGCCAGCAGTGGGGGGACTACCACAGATACGCAGTATTTT
16	.	TRBV6-6	.	TRBJ2-3	CASSPLAGMGTDTQYF	TGTGCCAGCAGTCCCCTGGCAGGGATGGGCACAGATACGCAGTATTTT
18	.	TRBV12-3/TRBV12-4	.	TRBJ1-1	CASSLRGRGLTMNTEAFF	TGTGCCAGCAGTTTAAGGGGCAGGGGATTGACCATGAACACTGAAGCTTTCTTT
16	few	TRBV20-1	TRBD2	TRBJ2-4	CSARVAGVVAKNIQYF	TGCAGTGCTAGAGTCGCGGGGGTAGTAGCCAAAAACATTCAGTACTTC
16	.	TRBV11-2	.	TRBJ2-5	CASSRGSGGFQETQYF	TGTGCCAGCAGCCGCGGGTCCGGGGGTTTCCAAGAGACCCAGTACTTC
14	.	TRBV24-1	TRBD2	TRBJ2-3	CATGAGTNSDTQYF	TGTGCCACCGGAGCCGGGACTAATTCAGATACGCAGTATTTT
16	.	TRBV6-2/TRBV6-3	TRBD2	TRBJ2-3	CASSSGIPSESDTQYF	TGTGCCAGCAGCAGCGGGATTCCGAGTGAGTCAGATACGCAGTATTTT
12	.	TRBV12-5	.	TRBJ2-1	CASASLNNEQFF	TGTGCTAGTGCTTCCCTCAACAATGAGCAGTTCTTC
15	many	TRBV7-9	.	TRBJ2-7	CASSPYGGGSYEQYF	TGTGCCAGCAGTCCCTACGGCGGCGGCTCCTACGAGCAGTACTTC
16	.	TRBV24-1	.	TRBJ2-1	CATSDPQGNSYNEQFF	TGTGCCACCAGTGATCCACAGGGAAACTCCTACAATGAGCAGTTCTTC
14	.	TRBV2	TRBD1	TRBJ1-2	CATPGQGASYGYTF	TGTGCCACCCCAGGGCAGGGGGCATCCTATGGCTACACCTTC
16	.	TRBV5-1	TRBD1	TRBJ2-3	CASSPRWTGSTDTQYF	TGCGCCAGCAGCCCCCGCTGGACAGGGAGCACAGATACGCAGTATTTT
15	few	TRBV5-1	.	TRBJ2-4	CASSLAGQGKNIQYF	TGCGCCAGCAGCTTGGCAGGGCAAGGGAAAAACATTCAGTACTTC
15	few	TRBV7-2	.	TRBJ1-1	CASSLEGLGNTEAFF	TGTGCCAGCAGCTTAGAGGGTCTGGGGAACACTGAAGCTTTCTTT
13	few	TRBV6-6	TRBD1	TRBJ1-6	CASSQDREAPPHF	TGTGCCAGCAGTCAGGACAGGGAGGCACCCCCCCACTTT
14	few	TRBV4-3	TRBD1	TRBJ2-3	CASSQDRGPDTQYF	TGCGCCAGCAGCCAAGACAGGGGGCCGGATACGCAGTATTTT
8	.	TRBV9	.	TRBJ2-5	CASSVKYF	TGTGCCAGCAGCGTTAAGTACTTC
16	few	TRBV7-9	.	TRBJ2-7	CASSFSTGLLSYEQYF	TGTGCCAGCAGCTTCTCAACAGGGTTGTTATCCTACGAGCAGTACTTC
14	.	TRBV3-1	.	TRBJ2-5	CASKSTGPHETQYF	TGTGCCAGCAAAAGTACTGGCCCCCACGAGACCCAGTACTTC
13	few	TRBV20-1	.	TRBJ2-5	CSSWVSGPETQYF	TGCAGTTCATGGGTGTCAGGGCCGGAGACCCAGTACTTC
13	few	TRBV30	.	TRBJ1-6	CAWSDGTNSPLHF	TGTGCCTGGAGCGACGGCACAAATTCACCCCTCCACTTT
14	few	TRBV7-8	TRBD1	TRBJ2-3	CASSLRQGPDTQYF	TGTGCCAGCAGCTTAAGACAGGGGCCAGATACGCAGTATTTT
18	.	TRBV30	.	TRBJ1-6	CAWSLTKMGATPNSPLHF	TGTGCCTGGAGTTTGACAAAAATGGGAGCTACACCAAATTCACCCCTCCACTTT
16	.	TRBV27	.	TRBJ1-2	CASSSSGTGGNKGYTF	.
14	.	TRBV5-5	.	TRBJ2-2	CASIGGGNTGELFF	TGTGCCAGCATTGGGGGTGGGAACACCGGGGAGCTGTTTTTT
13	.	TRBV7-2	.	TRBJ2-1	CASRETGNNGQFF	TGTGCCAGCAGGGAGACAGGTAACAATGGGCAGTTCTTC
14	few	TRBV28	.	TRBJ2-7	CASSLPAGANEQYF	TGTGCCAGCAGTTTACCGGCAGGGGCAAACGAGCAGTACTTC
14	.	TRBV28	TRBD1	TRBJ2-4	CASSQGTGENIQYF	TGTGCCAGCAGCCAAGGGACAGGGGAAAACATTCAGTACTTC
11	few	TRBV30	.	TRBJ1-2	CAWSWRVGYTF	TGTGCCTGGAGTTGGAGGGTTGGCTACACCTTC
10	.	TRBV2	.	TRBJ2-5	CASILETQYF	TGTGCCAGCATTCTAGAGACCCAGTACTTC
15	few	TRBV12-3/TRBV12-4	.	TRBJ2-6	CASNGQFSGANVLTF	TGTGCCAGCAACGGACAGTTCTCTGGGGCCAACGTCCTGACTTTC
16	.	TRBV7-2	.	TRBJ2-3	CASSLESGAGTDTQYF	TGTGCCAGCAGCTTAGAGTCCGGGGCTGGCACAGATACGCAGTATTTT
13	few	TRBV20-1	.	TRBJ2-1	CSARGQQGNEQFF	TGCAGTGCTAGAGGGCAGCAGGGCAATGAGCAGTTCTTC
16	.	TRBV7-2	.	TRBJ2-3	CASSLAGSPAANTQYF	TGTGCCAGCAGCTTAGCGGGTTCTCCAGCAGCTAATACGCAGTATTTT
17	.	TRBV29-1	TRBD1	TRBJ2-3	CSVETPVLTGGGDTQYF	TGCAGCGTTGAAACCCCTGTCTTGACAGGGGGCGGCGATACGCAGTATTTT